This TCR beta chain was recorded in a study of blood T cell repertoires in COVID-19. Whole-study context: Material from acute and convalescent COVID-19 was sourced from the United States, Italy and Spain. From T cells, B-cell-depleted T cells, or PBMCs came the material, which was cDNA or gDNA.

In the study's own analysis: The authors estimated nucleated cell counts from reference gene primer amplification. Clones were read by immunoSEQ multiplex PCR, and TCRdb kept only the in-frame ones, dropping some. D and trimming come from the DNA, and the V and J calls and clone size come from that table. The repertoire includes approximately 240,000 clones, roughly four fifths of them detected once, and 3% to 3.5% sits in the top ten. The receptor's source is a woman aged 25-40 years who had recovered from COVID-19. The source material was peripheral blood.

CDR3: CASSLMWGRAFRTGNEQFF. In DNA form, the CDR3 reads TGTGCCAGCAGCCTGATGTGGGGGAGGGCCTTCCGTACGGGAAATGAGCAGTTCTTC. The V and J genes are TRBV5-5 and TRBJ2-1, with 7 bases lining up with TRBD2. The V gene's germline CDR1 is SGHKS and CDR2 YYEKEE (reference sequence). Losses at the gene ends were 4 bases for V and 7 bases for J; bases not matched to a gene: 23. The CDR3 covers 19 residues. Full variable domain (outside the CDR3, taken from reference TRBV5-5 and TRBJ2-1): DAGVTQSPTHLIKTRGQQVTLRCSPISGHKSVSWYQQVLGQGPQFIFQYYEKEERGRGNFPDRFSARQFPNYSSELNVNALLLGDSALYLCASSLMWGRAFRTGNEQFFGPGTRLTVL.